This T cell receptor beta chain emerged from a study of blood T cell repertoires in COVID-19. At the level of the study: T cells, B-cell-depleted T cells, or PBMCs provided the cDNA or gDNA that served as material.

Source study methods: How many nucleated cells were present was estimated from reference gene primer amplification. Clones were sequenced by immunoSEQ multiplex PCR, and TCRdb holds only the in-frame ones, with some missing. V and J calls and clone size are those listed in that table; D and trimming were worked out from the DNA. The table lists around 99,000 clones, 79% of them singletons. The CDR3 is 15 residues long. Trimming removed 0 bases from V and 13 bases from J, with 16 bases in between. Sequenced input: peripheral blood. The origin of this receptor is a woman older than 75 with active or convalescent COVID-19. The chain employs TRBV23-1 and TRBJ1-6, with D tentatively TRBD1 (5 bases). TRBV23-1 is labeled an ORF, and its function is uncertain. The CDR3 loop reads CASSQSGFQGSPLHF. The CDR3 DNA is TGCGCCAGCAGTCAATCAGGTTTCCAGGGTTCCCCCCTCCACTTT.